Below, 29 T cell receptor beta chains from the same sample are listed, as sequenced in a study of shared clonotypes between healthy human individuals. Sequencing used immunoSEQ multiplex PCR; TCRdb keeps in-frame clones, though not all of them. The sample consists of some 2.1 million clones, 93% of them appearing once. CD45RO-negative cells were positively selected for CCR7, leaving out terminally differentiated effector memory CD45RA+ cells. The sample taken for sequencing was naive CD8+ T cells from PBMCs. The receptors here all came from a man aged 18 to 35 in good health. Some clones in this sample may be carry-over from other donors' samples.

This chain connects TRBV27 to TRBJ2-7; TRBD1 is a possible D gene (5 bases). This CDR3 is 15 amino acids long. The V end was cut by 8 bases, the J end by 4 bases, with 21 bases between. CDR1 and CDR2 (germline): MNHEY, SMNVEV (reference sequence). Written as DNA, the CDR3 is TGTGCCAGCCATGGGTGGGCAGGGCGAGGTTACGAGCAGTACTTC. Protein: CASHGWAGRGYEQYF.

V and J are TRBV27 and TRBJ1-2; perhaps TRBD1 as D (6 bases). Germline V lookup: CDR1 MNHEY, CDR2 SMNVEV (reference sequence). Between the trimmed V and J ends, which lost 6 bases and 7 bases, there was a span of 15 bases. The CDR3 runs to 13 residues. The CDR3 region has the DNA TGTGCCAGCAGCGGACAGTTGGGCGGTGGCTACACCTTC. This sequence encodes CASSGQLGGGYTF.

This rearrangement joins TRBV9 to TRBJ2-7; either TRBD1 or TRBD2 may supply D (5 bases each). CDR1 and CDR2 from the germline V gene are SGDLS and YYNGEE. V was shortened by 0 bases and J by 2 bases, with 15 bases between the two germline ends. The CDR3 has 16 amino acids. The CDR3 nucleotides are TGTGCCAGCAGCGTAGGGGGGACCGGGACCCCCTACGAGCAGTACTTC. This gives the protein CASSVGGTGTPYEQYF.

This clone was found once. The CDR3 DNA reads TGTGCCAGCAGCTTAAAAGGGGCTGGAAACACCATATATTTT. Translating gives CASSLKGAGNTIYF. The rearrangement links TRBV7-9 to TRBJ1-3; a possible D gene is TRBD1 (5 bases). Germline V CDR1 and CDR2: SEHNR, FQNEAQ (reference sequence). There are 14 residues in the CDR3. Between the trimmed V and J ends, which lost 2 bases and 2 bases, there was a span of 7 bases.

The chain joins TRBV28 to TRBJ2-3; D not resolved. The CDR3 contains 16 residues. The germline V gene encodes CDR1 MDHEN and CDR2 SYDVKM. Trimming took 4 bases from V and 2 from J, leaving 16 bases between them. The CDR3 region is CASSSMGWTVTDTQYF. DNA for the CDR3: TGTGCCAGCAGTTCGATGGGCTGGACGGTCACAGATACGCAGTATTTT.

The V call is TRBV5-6, the J call TRBJ2-7; D gene unclear. The germline V gene encodes CDR1 SGHDT and CDR2 YYEEEE. V lost 1 base, J lost 0 bases, and 5 bases lay in between. The CDR3 contains 13 residues. CDR3: CASSLHGSYEQYF. The CDR3, as DNA: TGTGCCAGCAGCTTGCACGGCTCCTACGAGCAGTACTTC.

The chain combines TRBV11-2 with TRBJ2-3; TRBD1 or TRBD2 may be the D gene (5 bases each). Trimming took 1 base from V and 6 from J, leaving 11 bases between them. Per the germline V gene, CDR1 is SGHAT and CDR2 is FQNNGV. This CDR3 is built from 14 residues. CDR3 coding DNA: TGTGCCAGCAGCTTAGTGAGGGACGAGGATACGCAGTATTTT. It translates to CASSLVRDEDTQYF. Using reference TRBV11-2 and TRBJ2-3 for the parts outside the CDR3, the full variable domain is EAGVAQSPRYKIIEKRQSVAFWCNPISGHATLYWYQQILGQGPKLLIQFQNNGVVDDSQLPKDRFSAERLKGVDSTLKIQPAKLEDSAVYLCASSLVRDEDTQYFGPGTRLTVL.

The V gene is TRBV6-1, the J gene TRBJ2-1, with 11 bases identical to TRBD2. The CDR3 is 15 amino acids. Germline values: CDR1 MNHNS, CDR2 SASEGT. V lost 0 bases to trimming and J lost 7 bases; unmatched junction nucleotides: 2. The CDR3, as DNA: TGTGCCAGCAGTGAAGCCCGGACTAGCGGGAATGAGCAGTTCTTC. Protein: CASSEARTSGNEQFF.

The gene calls are TRBV27 and TRBJ1-2; tentatively, D is TRBD1 (6 bases). Germline-derived CDR1 and CDR2 are MNHEY and SMNVEV (reference sequence). V was clipped by 5 bases and J by 8 bases, with 18 bases between them. The CDR3 consists of 14 residues. The CDR3 loop is CASSDRDGGYGYTF. The CDR3 region has the DNA TGTGCCAGCAGTGACCGGGACGGGGGCTACGGCTACACCTTC.

The chain couples TRBV15 to TRBJ2-1; 10 bases are a match to TRBD2. V trimming: 7 bases; J trimming: 7 bases; junction bases outside the gene matches: 10. The CDR3 has 15 residues. Germline V gene sequence: CDR1 LNHNV, CDR2 YYDKDF (reference sequence). CDR3 bases: TGTGCCACCAATGATGAACTAGCGGGAATTAATGAGCAGTTCTTC. Its translation: CATNDELAGINEQFF.

This clone was observed once. The chain recombines TRBV10-3 with TRBJ2-7, with 7 bases matching TRBD1. Germline V CDR1 and CDR2: ENHRY, SYGVKD. Trimming cost V 2 bases and J 1 base; bases outside gene matches: 11. The CDR3 runs 17 residues. CDR3 in amino acids: CAISEPTLSTGSYEQYF. The DNA of the CDR3 is TGTGCCATCAGTGAGCCTACCCTTTCGACAGGGTCCTACGAGCAGTACTTC.

This clone was found once. For the CDR3, the DNA is TGTGCCAACGGTCCCGGGGGCGACACTGAAGCTTTCTTT. It codes for CANGPGGDTEAFF. The rearrangement links TRBV6-1 to TRBJ1-1; D perhaps matches TRBD1 (6 bases). Germline CDR1 and CDR2: MNHNS and SASEGT. This CDR3 comprises 13 residues. Trimming took 10 bases from V and 3 from J, leaving 15 bases between them.

The chain carries TRBV5-1 and TRBJ2-1, with 9 positions matching TRBD1. V was pared by 2 bases and J by 4 bases, with 10 bases of the junction left unmatched. The CDR3 sequence is 17 residues long. Looked up from germline, CDR1 is SGHRS and CDR2 is YFSETQ. For the CDR3, the DNA is TGCGCCAGCAGCTTAACTCGCCGGGACAGGGAGTACAATGAGCAGTTCTTC. Residues: CASSLTRRDREYNEQFF.

This rearrangement joins TRBV6-6 to TRBJ1-1; D is unresolved. The CDR3 extends over 14 amino acids. CDR1 MNHNY and CDR2 SVGAGI come from the germline V gene (reference sequence). V was cut by 5 bases and J by 7 bases, with 17 bases left in between. This CDR3 reads CASSDRTGIFEAFF. In DNA, the CDR3 is TGTGCCAGCAGTGACCGGACGGGGATATTTGAAGCTTTCTTT.

The chain combines TRBV10-3 with TRBJ2-7; D perhaps matches TRBD2 (7 bases). The CDR3 totals 16 residues. V was pared by 0 bases and J by 5 bases, with 17 bases between. The germline V gene has CDR1 ENHRY and CDR2 SYGVKD. This CDR3 reads CAISESGRGSRHEQYF. In DNA form, the CDR3 reads TGTGCCATCAGTGAGTCAGGGAGGGGGTCTCGGCACGAGCAGTACTTC.

The chain links TRBV27 to TRBJ2-7; TRBD2 might be the D (7 bases). The length of the CDR3 is 12 residues. V lost 10 bases to trimming and J lost 2 bases, with 12 bases between them. Looked up from germline, CDR1 is MNHEY and CDR2 is SMNVEV (reference sequence). Here the CDR3 reads CATWGGPYEQYF. CDR3 DNA sequence: TGTGCCACCTGGGGGGGCCCCTACGAGCAGTACTTC.

The rearrangement uses TRBV7-2 and TRBJ2-3; TRBD2 is a possible D gene (7 bases). Germline CDR1 and CDR2: SGHTA and FQGNSA. This CDR3 region has 16 residues. V was clipped by 5 bases and J by 5 bases, with 20 bases between them. CDR3 loop: CASSALRGRGRDTQYF. CDR3 DNA sequence: TGTGCCAGCAGCGCCCTTAGGGGGAGGGGTAGAGATACGCAGTATTTT.

The chain is built from TRBV4-3 and TRBJ2-1; no reliable D call. V was pared by 0 bases and J by 2 bases, with 8 bases between. The CDR3 extends over 15 amino acids. Germline CDR1 and CDR2: LGHNA and YSLEER. CDR3 coding DNA: TGCGCCAGCAGCCAAGATGACTCTGCCTACAATGAGCAGTTCTTC. This encodes CASSQDDSAYNEQFF.

The rearrangement uses TRBV5-4 and TRBJ1-1; D may be TRBD1 (5 bases). The CDR3 covers 15 residues. Germline V gene data show CDR1 as SGHNT and CDR2 as YYREEE (reference sequence). Trimming removed 4 bases from V and 9 bases from J, with 22 bases in between. CDR3 region: CASSTSAVPGRQAFF. The CDR3 DNA is TGTGCCAGCAGCACCTCGGCGGTCCCGGGACGCCAAGCTTTCTTT.

The genes are TRBV30 and TRBJ2-7; TRBD1 might be the D (5 bases). The germline V gene has CDR1 GTSNPN and CDR2 SVGIG (reference sequence). The CDR3 is 11 residues long. The V and J ends lost 8 bases and 3 bases respectively, with 11 bases between them. CDR3 in DNA: TGTGCCAGCCTACAGGACTACGAGCAGTACTTC. The encoded protein is CASLQDYEQYF.

The J gene is TRBJ1-1, the V gene TRBV10-3, with D possibly TRBD1 on 6 matching bases. Between the trimmed V and J ends, which lost 2 bases and 7 bases, there was a span of 14 bases. In germline, CDR1 is ENHRY, CDR2 SYGVKD. This CDR3 contains 14 residues. The DNA for the CDR3 is TGTGCCATCAGTGAGACAGGGCAGGAGGATGAAGCTTTCTTT. It encodes CAISETGQEDEAFF.

A remark on this clone: At the DNA level, this CDR3 is encoded by other sequences in the same sample as well. The chain couples TRBV9 to TRBJ2-1; D gene uncertain. This CDR3 region has 13 residues. Trimming removed 0 bases at V and 5 bases at J, with 6 bases between. Looked up from germline, CDR1 is SGDLS and CDR2 is YYNGEE. This CDR3 reads CASSVGGNNEQFF. CDR3 nucleotide sequence: TGTGCCAGCAGCGTAGGGGGAAACAATGAGCAGTTCTTC.

The sample holds one count of this clone. The V call is TRBV9, the J call TRBJ2-7; 10 bases align to TRBD2. Germline V gene sequence: CDR1 SGDLS, CDR2 YYNGEE. The CDR3 sequence is 17 residues long. J gave up 6 bases and V 1 base, and 13 bases lay outside the gene matches. The CDR3 is CASSVPPRAGGPGEQYF. In DNA form, the CDR3 reads TGTGCCAGCAGCGTACCCCCCCGAGCGGGAGGGCCAGGCGAGCAGTACTTC.

Remarks on this clone: This sample also contains other DNA sequences that code for the same CDR3. The gene calls are TRBV9 and TRBJ2-3; tentatively, D is TRBD2 (6 bases). CDR3 size: 15 residues. The germline V and J ends were trimmed by 1 base and 3 bases, with 12 bases remaining between them. Germline CDR1 reads SGDLS; CDR2 reads YYNGEE. For the CDR3, the DNA is TGTGCCAGCAGCGTATCCGGGAGTCGTACAGATACGCAGTATTTT. It specifies CASSVSGSRTDTQYF.

The V call is TRBV30, the J call TRBJ2-7; possibly TRBD1 or TRBD2 for D (6 bases each). CDR3 length: 16 amino acids. Trimming removed 2 bases at V and 2 bases at J, with 19 bases between. From germline, CDR1 is GTSNPN and CDR2 SVGIG (reference sequence). CDR3: CAWSPTGAGPPYEQYF. In DNA, the CDR3 is TGTGCCTGGAGTCCTACGGGGGCGGGCCCTCCCTACGAGCAGTACTTC.

V usage is TRBV7-9 and J usage is TRBJ1-4, with D hard to call. Trimming removed 5 bases at V and 0 bases at J, with 13 bases between. This CDR3 has 16 amino acids. Germline lookup yields CDR1 SEHNR and CDR2 FQNEAQ (reference sequence). The CDR3 DNA reads as TGTGCCAGCAGCCTAGGCGGTTCGACAACTAATGAAAAACTGTTTTTT. This sequence encodes CASSLGGSTTNEKLFF.

On this clone: This same CDR3 is encoded by further DNA sequences in the sample. The chain links TRBV9 to TRBJ2-3, with D unclear. Germline-derived CDR1 and CDR2 are SGDLS and YYNGEE. V shed 0 bases and J shed 2 bases, with 4 bases lying between them. The CDR3 covers 13 residues. The CDR3 protein is CASSVVTTDTQYF. The DNA for the CDR3 is TGTGCCAGCAGCGTAGTGACCACAGATACGCAGTATTTT.

This sequence joins TRBV19 and TRBJ1-5; the D is unclear. The CDR3 covers 15 residues. Per germline, CDR1 LNHDA and CDR2 SQIVND (reference sequence). Trimming shortened V by 10 bases and J by 0 bases, and 16 bases separated the two germline ends. CDR3: CAIATDGNSNQPQHF. The DNA for the CDR3 is TGTGCCATAGCCACCGACGGGAATAGCAATCAGCCCCAGCATTTT.

The chain employs TRBV11-2 and TRBJ2-7; 7 bases map to TRBD2. J was trimmed by 5 bases and V by 6 bases; bases with no gene match: 7. Germline V lookup: CDR1 SGHAT, CDR2 FQNNGV. The CDR3 covers 13 residues. The CDR3 region is CASSSGGTNEQYF. The CDR3 region has the DNA TGTGCCAGCAGTTCCGGGGGGACCAACGAGCAGTACTTC.